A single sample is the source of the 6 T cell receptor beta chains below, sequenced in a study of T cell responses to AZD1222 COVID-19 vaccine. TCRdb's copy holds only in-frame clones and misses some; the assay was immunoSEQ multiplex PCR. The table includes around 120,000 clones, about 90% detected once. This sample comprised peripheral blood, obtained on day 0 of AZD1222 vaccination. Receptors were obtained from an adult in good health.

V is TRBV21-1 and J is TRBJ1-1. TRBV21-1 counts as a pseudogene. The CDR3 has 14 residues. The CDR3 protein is CASRPGKVNTEAFF. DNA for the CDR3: TGTGCCAGCAGGCCCGGAAAAGTGAACACTGAAGCTTTCTTT.

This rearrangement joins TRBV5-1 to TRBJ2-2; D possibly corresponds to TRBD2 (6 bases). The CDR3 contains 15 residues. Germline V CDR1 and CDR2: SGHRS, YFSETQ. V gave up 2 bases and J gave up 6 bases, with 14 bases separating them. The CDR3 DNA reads TGCGCCAGCAGCTTTTTACCGGGAGTGGCCGGGGAGCTGTTTTTT. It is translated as CASSFLPGVAGELFF. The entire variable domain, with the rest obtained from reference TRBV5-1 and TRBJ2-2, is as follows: KAGVTQTPRYLIKTRGQQVTLSCSPISGHRSVSWYQQTPGQGLQFLFEYFSETQRNKGNFPGRFSGRQFSNSRSEMNVSTLELGDSALYLCASSFLPGVAGELFFGEGSRLTVL.

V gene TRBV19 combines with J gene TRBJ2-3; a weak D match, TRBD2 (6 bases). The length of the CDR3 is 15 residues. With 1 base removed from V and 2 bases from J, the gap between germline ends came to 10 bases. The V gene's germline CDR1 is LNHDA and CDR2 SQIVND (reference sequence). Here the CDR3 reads CASSIVAEDTDTQYF. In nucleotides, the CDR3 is TGTGCCAGTAGTATAGTAGCGGAAGACACAGATACGCAGTATTTT.

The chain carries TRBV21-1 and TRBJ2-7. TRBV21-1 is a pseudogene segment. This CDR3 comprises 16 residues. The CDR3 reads CASSSPLIGPNYEQYF. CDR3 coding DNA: TGTGCCAGCAGCTCACCCCTGATAGGGCCCAACTACGAGCAGTACTTC.

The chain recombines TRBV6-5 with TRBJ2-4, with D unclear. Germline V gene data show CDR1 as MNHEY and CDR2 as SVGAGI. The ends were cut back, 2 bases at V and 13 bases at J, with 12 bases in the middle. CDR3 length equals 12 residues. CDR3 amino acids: CASSYDGRMQYF. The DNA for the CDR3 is TGTGCCAGCAGTTACGATGGCAGAATGCAGTACTTC.

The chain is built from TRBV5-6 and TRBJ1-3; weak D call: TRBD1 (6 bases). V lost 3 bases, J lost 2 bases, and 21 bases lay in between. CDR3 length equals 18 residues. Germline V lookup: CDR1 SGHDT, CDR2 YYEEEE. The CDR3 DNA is TGTGCCAGCAGCTGGGGGAGGTGGGGGCGCACAACTGGAAACACCATATATTTT. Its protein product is CASSWGRWGRTTGNTIYF. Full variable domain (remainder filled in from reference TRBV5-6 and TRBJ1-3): DAGVTQSPTHLIKTRGQQVTLRCSPKSGHDTVSWYQQALGQGPQFIFQYYEEEERQRGNFPDRFSGHQFPNYSSELNVNALLLGDSALYLCASSWGRWGRTTGNTIYFGEGSWLTVV.